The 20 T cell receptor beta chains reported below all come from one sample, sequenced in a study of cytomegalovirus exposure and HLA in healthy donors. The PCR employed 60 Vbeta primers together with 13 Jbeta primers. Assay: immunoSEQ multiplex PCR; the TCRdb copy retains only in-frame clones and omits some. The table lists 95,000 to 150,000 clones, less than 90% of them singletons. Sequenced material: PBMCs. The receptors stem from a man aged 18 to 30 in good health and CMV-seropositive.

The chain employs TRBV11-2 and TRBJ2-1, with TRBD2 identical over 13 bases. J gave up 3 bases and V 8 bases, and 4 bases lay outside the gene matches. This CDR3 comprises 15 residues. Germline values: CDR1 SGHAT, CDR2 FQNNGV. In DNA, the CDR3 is TGTGCCAGCGGCGGACTAGCGGGGGTCTACAATGAGCAGTTCTTC. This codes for CASGGLAGVYNEQFF.

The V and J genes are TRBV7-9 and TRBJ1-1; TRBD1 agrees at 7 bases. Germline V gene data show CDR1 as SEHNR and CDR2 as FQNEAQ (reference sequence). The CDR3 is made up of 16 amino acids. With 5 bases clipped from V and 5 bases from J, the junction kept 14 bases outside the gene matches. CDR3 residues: CASSVSWNRGMTEAFF. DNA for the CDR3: TGTGCCAGCAGCGTTAGTTGGAACAGGGGAATGACTGAAGCTTTCTTT.

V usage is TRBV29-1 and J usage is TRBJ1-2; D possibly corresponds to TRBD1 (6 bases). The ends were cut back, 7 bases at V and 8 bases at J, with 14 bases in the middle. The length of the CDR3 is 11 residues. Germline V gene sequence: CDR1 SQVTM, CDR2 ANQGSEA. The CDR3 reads CSGRDTTGYTF. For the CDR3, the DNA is TGCAGCGGACGGGACACGACGGGCTACACCTTC. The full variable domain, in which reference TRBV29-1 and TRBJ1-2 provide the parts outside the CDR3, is SAVISQKPSRDICQRGTSLTIQCQVDSQVTMMFWYRQQPGQSLTLIATANQGSEATYESGFVIDKFPISRPNLTFSTLTVSNMSPEDSSIYLCSGRDTTGYTFGSGTRLTVV.

This chain's CDR3 is CASSVGALHYNEQFF. CDR3 sequence (DNA): TGTGCCAGCAGCGTAGGCGCCCTCCACTACAATGAGCAGTTCTTC. The V call is TRBV9, the J call TRBJ2-1; D gene ambiguous. V lost 0 bases and J lost 3, with 10 bases in between. Germline loops: CDR1 SGDLS, CDR2 YYNGEE. The CDR3 contains 15 residues.

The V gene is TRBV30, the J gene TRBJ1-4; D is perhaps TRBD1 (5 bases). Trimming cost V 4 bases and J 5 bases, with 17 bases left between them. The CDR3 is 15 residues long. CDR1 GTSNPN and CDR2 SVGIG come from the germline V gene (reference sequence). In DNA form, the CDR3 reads TGTGCCTGGACAAAAAGGGGTTTTGGGAATGAAAAACTGTTTTTT. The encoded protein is CAWTKRGFGNEKLFF. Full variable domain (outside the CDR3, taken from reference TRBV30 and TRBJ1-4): SQTIHQWPATLVQPVGSPLSLECTVEGTSNPNLYWYRQAAGRGLQLLFYSVGIGQISSEVPQNLSASRPQDRQFILSSKKLLLSDSGFYLCAWTKRGFGNEKLFFGSGTQLSVL.

The CDR3 region has the DNA TGTGCCAGCAGCGTAGGGAGTAGCGGGGGTTACGAGCAGTACTTC. Translated, it gives CASSVGSSGGYEQYF. The chain is built from TRBV9 and TRBJ2-7; the match to TRBD2 covers 9 bases. The CDR3 loop spans 15 amino acids. V lost 0 bases to trimming and J lost 4 bases; unmatched junction nucleotides: 5. Germline assignment: CDR1 SGDLS and CDR2 YYNGEE.

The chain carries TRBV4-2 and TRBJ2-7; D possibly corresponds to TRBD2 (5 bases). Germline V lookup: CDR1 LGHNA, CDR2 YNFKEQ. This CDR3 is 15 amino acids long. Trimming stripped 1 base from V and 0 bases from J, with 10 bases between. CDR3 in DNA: TGTGCCAGCAGCCAAGGCGGGCAAAGCTCCTACGAGCAGTACTTC. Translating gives CASSQGGQSSYEQYF.

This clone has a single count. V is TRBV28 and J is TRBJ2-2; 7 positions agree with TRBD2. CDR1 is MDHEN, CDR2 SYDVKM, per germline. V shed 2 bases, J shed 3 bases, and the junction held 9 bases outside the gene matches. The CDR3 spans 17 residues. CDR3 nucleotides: TGTGCCAGCAGTTTACCCCCTCTAGGGAGGGACACCGGGGAGCTGTTTTTT. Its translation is CASSLPPLGRDTGELFF.

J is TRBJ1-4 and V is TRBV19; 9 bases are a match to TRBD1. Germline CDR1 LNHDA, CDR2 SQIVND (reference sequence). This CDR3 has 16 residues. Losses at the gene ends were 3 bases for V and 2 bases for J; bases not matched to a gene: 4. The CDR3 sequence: CASSMGQGMTNEKLFF. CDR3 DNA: TGTGCCAGTAGTATGGGACAGGGAATGACTAATGAAAAACTGTTTTTT.

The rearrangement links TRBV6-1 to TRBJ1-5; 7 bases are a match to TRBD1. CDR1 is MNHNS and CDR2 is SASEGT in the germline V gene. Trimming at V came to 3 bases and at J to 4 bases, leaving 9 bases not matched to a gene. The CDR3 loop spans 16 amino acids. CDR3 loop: CASSDGTADGNQPQHF. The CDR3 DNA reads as TGTGCCAGCAGTGACGGGACAGCCGACGGGAATCAGCCCCAGCATTTT.

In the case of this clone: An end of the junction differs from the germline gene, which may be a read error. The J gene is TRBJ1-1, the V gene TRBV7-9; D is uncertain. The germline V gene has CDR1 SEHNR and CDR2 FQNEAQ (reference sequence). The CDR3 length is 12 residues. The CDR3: CTSSSSYTEAFF. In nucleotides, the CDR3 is TGTACCAGCAGCTCTTCGTACACTGAAGCTTTCTTT.

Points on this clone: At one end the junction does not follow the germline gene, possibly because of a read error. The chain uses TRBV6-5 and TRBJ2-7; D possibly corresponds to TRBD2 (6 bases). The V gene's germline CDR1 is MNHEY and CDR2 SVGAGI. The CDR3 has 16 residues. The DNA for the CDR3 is TGTGCCAGCAGTTACGGAGCGGGCCGGGCCTCCCACGAGCAGTACTTC. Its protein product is CASSYGAGRASHEQYF.

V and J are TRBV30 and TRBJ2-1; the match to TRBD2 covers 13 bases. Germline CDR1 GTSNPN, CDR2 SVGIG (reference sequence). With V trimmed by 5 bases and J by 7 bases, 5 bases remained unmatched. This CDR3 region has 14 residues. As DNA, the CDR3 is TGTGCCTGGGGACTAGCGGGGGAATGGAATGAGCAGTTCTTC. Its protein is CAWGLAGEWNEQFF.

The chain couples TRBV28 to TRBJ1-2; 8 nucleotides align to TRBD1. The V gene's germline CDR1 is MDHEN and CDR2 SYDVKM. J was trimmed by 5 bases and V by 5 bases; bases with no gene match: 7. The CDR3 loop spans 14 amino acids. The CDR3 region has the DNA TGTGCCAGCAGTCAGCAGGGGGCAAGATATGGCTACACCTTC. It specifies CASSQQGARYGYTF.

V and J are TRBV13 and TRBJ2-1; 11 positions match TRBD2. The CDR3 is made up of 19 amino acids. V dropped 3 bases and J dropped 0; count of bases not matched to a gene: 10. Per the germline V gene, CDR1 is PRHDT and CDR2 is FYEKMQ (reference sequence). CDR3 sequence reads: CASSFPSGGHKSSYNEQFF. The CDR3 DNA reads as TGTGCCAGCAGCTTCCCTAGCGGGGGGCACAAGAGCTCCTACAATGAGCAGTTCTTC.

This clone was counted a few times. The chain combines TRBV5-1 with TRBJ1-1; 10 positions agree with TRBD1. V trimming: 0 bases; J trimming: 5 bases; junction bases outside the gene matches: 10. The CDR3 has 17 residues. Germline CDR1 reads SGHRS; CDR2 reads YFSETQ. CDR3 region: CASSLVEIGTGVTEAFF. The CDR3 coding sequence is TGCGCCAGCAGCTTGGTGGAAATTGGGACAGGGGTGACTGAAGCTTTCTTT.

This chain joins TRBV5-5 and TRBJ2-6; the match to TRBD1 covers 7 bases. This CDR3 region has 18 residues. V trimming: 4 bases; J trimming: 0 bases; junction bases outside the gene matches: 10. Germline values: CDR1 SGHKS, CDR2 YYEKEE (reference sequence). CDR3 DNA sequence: TGTGCCAGCAGCCCCTCGACAGGGCCCCCCTCTGGGGCCAACGTCCTGACTTTC. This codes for CASSPSTGPPSGANVLTF.

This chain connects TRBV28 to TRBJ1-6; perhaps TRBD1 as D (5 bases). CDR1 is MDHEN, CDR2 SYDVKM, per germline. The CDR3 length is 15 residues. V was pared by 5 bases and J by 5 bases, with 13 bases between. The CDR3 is CASSVGGSHNSPLHF. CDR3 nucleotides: TGTGCCAGCAGTGTCGGGGGTTCGCATAATTCACCCCTCCACTTT.

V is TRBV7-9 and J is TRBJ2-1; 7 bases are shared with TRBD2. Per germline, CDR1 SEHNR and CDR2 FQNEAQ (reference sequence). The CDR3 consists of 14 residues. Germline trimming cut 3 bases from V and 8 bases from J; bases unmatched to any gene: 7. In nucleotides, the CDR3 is TGTGCCAGCAGCTTCCTGACTAGCCAAGATGAGCAGTTCTTC. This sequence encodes CASSFLTSQDEQFF.

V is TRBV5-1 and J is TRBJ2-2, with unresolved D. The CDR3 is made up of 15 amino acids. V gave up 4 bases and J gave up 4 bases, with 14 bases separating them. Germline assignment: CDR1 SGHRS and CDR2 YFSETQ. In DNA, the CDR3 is TGCGCCAGCAGCGCACAGAGTCCCAGCACCGGGGAGCTGTTTTTT. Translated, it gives CASSAQSPSTGELFF.